The 22 T cell receptor beta chains listed next were all sequenced from one sample in a study of blood T cell repertoires in COVID-19. Generated by immunoSEQ multiplex PCR, the TCRdb table keeps only in-frame clones and is missing some. The sample lists tens of thousands of clones, around four fifths occurring once. Source material: peripheral blood. These receptors originate from a woman between 45 and 65 years old with acute or convalescent COVID-19.

This chain connects TRBV3-1 (or the pseudogene TRBV3-2) to TRBJ1-6; TRBD1 agrees at 8 bases. V trimming: 1 base; J trimming: 9 bases; junction bases outside the gene matches: 5. This CDR3 region has 15 residues. Germline CDR1 LGHDT, CDR2 YNNKEL (reference sequence). This CDR3 is CASSQATGVSSPLHF. CDR3 sequence (DNA): TGTGCCAGCAGCCAAGCGACAGGGGTGAGTTCACCCCTCCACTTT.

This clone was seen once. DNA of the CDR3: TGCGCCAGCAGCTTGTTGGGTTCTAGCGGGAGGGTAAATGAGCAGTTCTTC. Encoded protein: CASSLLGSSGRVNEQFF. The V gene is TRBV5-1, the J gene TRBJ2-1; 12 positions match TRBD2. This CDR3 is 17 amino acids long. With V trimmed by 1 base and J by 7 bases, 9 bases remained unmatched. Germline V CDR1 and CDR2: SGHRS, YFSETQ.

This sequence joins TRBV29-1 and TRBJ2-7, with TRBD1 identical over 10 bases. Germline values: CDR1 SQVTM, CDR2 ANQGSEA. The CDR3 has 16 amino acids. Trimming cost V 0 bases and J 7 bases; bases outside gene matches: 12. CDR3 nucleotides: TGCAGCGTTGAAGACCGGACGGGACAGGGGTTTCCGGAGCAGTACTTC. This sequence encodes CSVEDRTGQGFPEQYF.

This chain links TRBV18 with TRBJ2-2; 8 bases line up with TRBD1. Germline V lookup: CDR1 KGHSH, CDR2 LQKENI. The length of the CDR3 is 14 residues. Trimming cost V 5 bases and J 7 bases; bases outside gene matches: 6. This chain's CDR3 is CASSSGQALGELFF. In DNA form, the CDR3 reads TGTGCCAGCTCATCGGGACAGGCCCTCGGGGAGCTGTTTTTT.

This chain connects TRBV28 to TRBJ2-1, with 8 nucleotides matching TRBD2. The CDR3 length is 15 residues. J gave up 5 bases and V 4 bases, and 7 bases lay outside the gene matches. Per germline, CDR1 MDHEN and CDR2 SYDVKM. CDR3 region: CASSSPGTSNNEQFF. CDR3 sequence (DNA): TGTGCCAGCAGTTCCCCCGGGACTAGTAACAATGAGCAGTTCTTC.

The J gene is TRBJ1-2, the V gene TRBV7-9; possible D gene TRBD1, 5 bases. Trimming pared 5 bases from V and 8 bases from J, leaving 9 bases between. The CDR3 runs 11 residues. Germline assignment: CDR1 SEHNR and CDR2 FQNEAQ (reference sequence). The CDR3 region is CASSTKGGYTF. CDR3 coding DNA: TGTGCCAGCAGCACCAAGGGGGGCTACACCTTC.

V and J are TRBV6-5 and TRBJ2-3; D might be TRBD2 (5 bases). Trimming took 0 bases from V and 2 from J, leaving 9 bases between them. The V gene's germline CDR1 is MNHEY and CDR2 SVGAGI. CDR3 length equals 15 residues. CDR3 sequence: CASSYSSAYTDTQYF. The CDR3 nucleotides are TGTGCCAGCAGTTACTCTAGCGCATACACAGATACGCAGTATTTT.

This clone occurred a few times. The V and J genes are TRBV9 and TRBJ2-5, with TRBD2 identical over 8 bases. CDR1 is SGDLS and CDR2 is YYNGEE in the germline V gene. The CDR3 has 16 amino acids. Trimming cost V 0 bases and J 4 bases; bases outside gene matches: 8. In nucleotides, the CDR3 is TGTGCCAGCAGCGTAGGGGGTAGCGGGACGTCAGAGACCCAGTACTTC. It codes for CASSVGGSGTSETQYF.

The genes are TRBV5-1 and TRBJ2-3; TRBD2 matches 7 bases. V shed 3 bases and J 2 bases; nucleotides not matched to a gene: 3. The CDR3 runs to 14 residues. Germline V gene data show CDR1 as SGHRS and CDR2 as YFSETQ. CDR3 region: CASSSSGVTDTQYF. In DNA, the CDR3 is TGCGCCAGCAGCTCGAGCGGGGTCACAGATACGCAGTATTTT.

The chain recombines TRBV6-2 or TRBV6-3 with TRBJ2-1; 10 bases match TRBD2. Germline V gene sequence: CDR1 MNHEY, CDR2 SVGEGT. Losses at the gene ends were 5 bases for V and 8 bases for J; bases not matched to a gene: 15. The CDR3 totals 17 residues. CDR3 residues: CASSPPEASGSLDEQFF. The CDR3 DNA is TGTGCCAGCAGTCCGCCCGAGGCTAGCGGGAGTTTAGATGAGCAGTTCTTC.

The rearrangement joins TRBV5-1 to TRBJ1-1, with a weak D call TRBD1 (5 bases). CDR1 and CDR2 from the germline V gene are SGHRS and YFSETQ. The V and J ends lost 2 bases and 4 bases respectively, with 9 bases between them. The CDR3 length is 13 residues. As DNA, the CDR3 is TGCGCCAGCAGCTTACCCGGGGGCACTGAAGCTTTCTTT. Residues: CASSLPGGTEAFF.

This rearrangement joins TRBV3-1 (or the pseudogene TRBV3-2) to TRBJ1-4; no definite D call. The CDR3 is made up of 15 amino acids. V lost 3 bases to trimming and J lost 4 bases, with 12 bases between them. Germline CDR1 reads LGHDT; CDR2 reads YNNKEL (reference sequence). The CDR3 region is CASSQSGGGNEKLFF. The CDR3 DNA reads TGTGCCAGCAGCCAGTCGGGTGGTGGTAATGAAAAACTGTTTTTT.

This clone appeared once. This sequence joins TRBV7-9 and TRBJ1-2; D is unclear. Germline V gene sequence: CDR1 SEHNR, CDR2 FQNEAQ (reference sequence). The V end lost 2 bases, the J end lost 6 bases, and 10 bases lay between the germline ends. The CDR3 contains 13 residues. CDR3 region: CASSLTSEDGYTF. In DNA, the CDR3 is TGTGCCAGCAGCTTAACTTCCGAGGATGGCTACACCTTC.

V is TRBV7-3 and J is TRBJ2-3; 9 nucleotides line up with TRBD2. This CDR3 has 15 amino acids. V was pared by 4 bases and J by 3 bases, with 5 bases of the junction left unmatched. The germline V gene encodes CDR1 SGHTA and CDR2 FQGTGA. CDR3 sequence (DNA): TGTGCCAGCAGCTCGAGGACTAGCGAGACAGATACGCAGTATTTT. It is translated as CASSSRTSETDTQYF.

The chain carries TRBV2 and TRBJ2-3, with unresolved D. The CDR3 length is 11 residues. The V gene's germline CDR1 is SNHLY and CDR2 FYNNEI. Between the trimmed V and J ends, which lost 2 bases and 6 bases, there was a span of 3 bases. The CDR3 nucleotides are TGTGCCAGCAGTGAATATGATACGCAGTATTTT. Translation gives CASSEYDTQYF.

V and J are TRBV2 and TRBJ1-1, with D tentatively TRBD1 (5 bases). The germline V and J ends were trimmed by 8 bases and 1 base, with 11 bases remaining between them. The CDR3 length is 13 residues. CDR1 and CDR2 (germline): SNHLY, FYNNEI. The CDR3 spells CASQTATNTEAFF. In DNA, the CDR3 is TGTGCCAGCCAGACAGCGACGAACACTGAAGCTTTCTTT.

This chain's CDR3 is CASTQPPGLETQYF. CDR3 bases: TGTGCCAGCACCCAGCCTCCAGGGTTGGAGACCCAGTACTTC. This chain joins TRBV7-2 and TRBJ2-5, with D tentatively TRBD1 (5 bases). The V gene lost 7 bases and the J gene lost 5 bases, with 17 bases spanning the gap. The V gene's germline CDR1 is SGHTA and CDR2 FQGNSA. The CDR3 runs 14 residues. The full variable domain, rest sourced from reference TRBV7-2 and TRBJ2-5, is GAGVSQSPSNKVTEKGKDVELRCDPISGHTALYWYRQSLGQGLEFLIYFQGNSAPDKSGLPSDRFSAERTGGSVSTLTIQRTQQEDSAVYLCASTQPPGLETQYFGPGTRLLVL.

The chain recombines TRBV7-3 with TRBJ1-2; the match to TRBD1 covers 10 bases. This CDR3 has 13 residues. J gave up 6 bases and V 3 bases, and 1 base lay outside the gene matches. The germline V gene encodes CDR1 SGHTA and CDR2 FQGTGA. The DNA of the CDR3 is TGTGCCAGCAGCTTGGGGACAGGGGATGGCTACACCTTC. Its protein product is CASSLGTGDGYTF.

This sequence joins TRBV19 and TRBJ1-1; 10 bases match TRBD1. The trim removed 6 bases at V and 3 bases at J, leaving 13 bases unmatched. The CDR3 is 17 amino acids. CDR1 is LNHDA and CDR2 is SQIVND in the germline V gene (reference sequence). The CDR3 loop is CASSNRDRGLPDTEAFF. CDR3 sequence (DNA): TGTGCCAGTAGCAACCGGGACAGGGGACTTCCGGACACTGAAGCTTTCTTT.

Only one count was recorded for this clone. The chain couples TRBV29-1 to TRBJ1-1, with D maybe TRBD1 (5 bases). Trimming stripped 7 bases from V and 1 base from J, with 13 bases between. Germline CDR1 and CDR2: SQVTM and ANQGSEA. CDR3 size: 13 residues. CDR3 DNA: TGCAGCGCACAGACAGACCAGAACACTGAAGCTTTCTTT. Encoded protein: CSAQTDQNTEAFF.

The chain joins TRBV5-1 to TRBJ2-1, with a possible D match to TRBD1 (6 bases). Germline CDR1 and CDR2: SGHRS and YFSETQ. V lost 1 base and J lost 6, with 23 bases in between. This CDR3 contains 18 residues. DNA for the CDR3: TGCGCCAGCAGCTTGACCGGTAGATTAGGACAGAGCTTCAATGAGCAGTTCTTC. Its protein product is CASSLTGRLGQSFNEQFF.

The gene calls are TRBV9 and TRBJ2-3, with D tentatively TRBD2 (7 bases). There are 16 residues in the CDR3. With 2 bases removed from V and 2 bases from J, the gap between germline ends came to 15 bases. Germline CDR1 SGDLS, CDR2 YYNGEE. The CDR3 sequence is CASSVRAGATTDTQYF. CDR3 nucleotides: TGTGCCAGCAGCGTTAGGGCGGGGGCCACCACAGATACGCAGTATTTT.